This T cell receptor (beta chain) stems from a study of a mutant IDH1 vaccine in newly diagnosed glioma (TCRdb year 2021). Study-wide context: In the chemotherapy-containing groups, vaccination started alongside temozolomide cycles, whereas in patients who had radiotherapy alone it started 4-6 weeks after radiotherapy. Of the 25 to 35 patients who were treated, around 62% were male and about 40% were female, and the mean age was around 40 years. Prior to enrollment, standard therapy consisting of radiotherapy alone, temozolomide alone, or radiochemotherapy with temozolomide had been administered to patients, with the combination being received by most patients. The week-35 safety follow-up took place at visit V12, and the week-47 end of study took place at visit V13. Peripheral blood was drawn at six visits: V03 (baseline), V05, V07, V10, V12 and V13. For exploratory analyses, longitudinal TCRB deep sequencing was carried out in around 24 treated patients wherever samples were available.

As to this clone: This clone's antigen is unknown. Within one base of it there is no much larger clone, and no base qualities were kept.

The time point tag for this specimen amounts to: week 35, safety follow-up. Each vaccine dose, consisting of 300 ug of a 20-mer mutant IDH1 peptide in Montanide, was administered subcutaneously with topical imiquimod. Patients were given eight vaccinations, in weeks 1, 3, 5, 7, 11, 15, 19 and 23, which matched visits V03 through V10. Donors had newly diagnosed WHO grade 3 or 4 IDH1-mutant astrocytomas with loss of nuclear ATRX. The samples were drawn from NOA16, a multicentre, single-arm, open-label phase I trial in Germany that tested a mutant IDH1 peptide vaccine in humans for the first time. The DNeasy Blood and Tissue Kit was used to extract genomic DNA from EDTA blood for TCRB sequencing. Taken from the germline V gene, the CDR1 and CDR2 loops are SGHTA and FQGNSA. From the cysteine through the phenylalanine, the CDR3 covers 15 amino acids. The sequence is cut down to CDR3 DNA, 45 bases in frame from base 1. V and J lose 2 bases and 8 bases, and a span of 18 bases separates them.

Summary of the overall study and its limitations: PBMC samples for TCRB deep sequencing were selected based on availability. Immune responses induced by the vaccine were seen in approximately 92% of patients across multiple MHC alleles. It was noted by the authors that analyses of patient blood samples could not be reproduced owing to sample limitations. No apparent relationship was observed between pseudoprogression and alterations in the top peripheral T cell clonotypes detected by TCRB sequencing.

Library method: the immunoSEQ multiplex PCR assay. The hsTCRB Kit was used according to the manufacturer's protocol to amplify rearranged TCR beta chain sequences. TCRB libraries were sequenced on an Illumina MiSeq. On the authors' methods: The proprietary platform of the kit vendor was used for demultiplexing, trimming and gene mapping. TCRdb took over this immuneACCESS table, retaining in-frame rearrangements with V and J assigned. Such tables are incomplete; in checked studies, under half of the missing clones stem from an unresolved V gene, and the remainder is unexplained. V and J calls and clone size are as listed in that table; D and trimming were resolved from the DNA. The sample profile shows around 50,000 clones; around four fifths of them were found once. Under 5% of the sample rests with the top ten.

Material: PBMCs, obtained from a glioma patient whose treatment included an IDH1 peptide vaccine. The receptor's source is a woman in her late teens or twenties with glioma. The rearranged chain carries TRBV7-2 and TRBJ1-1; perhaps TRBD1 is the D gene, with 6 bases matching. The CDR3 reads CASSLLPIGGGEAFF. The nucleotide sequence reads TGTGCCAGCAGCTTACTTCCAATCGGGGGCGGAGAAGCTTTCTTT.